The present T cell receptor beta chain was sequenced within a study of T-cell reconstitution after alpha-beta-depleted transplantation in children. Unique molecular identifiers were incorporated when the TCRbeta library was constructed. TCRdb redid the calling of the PCR reads with MiXCR, one entry per CDR3 protein. Among about 360,000 distinct CDR3 sequences listed, 13% were seen once. Germline CDR1 and CDR2: SGHVS and FNYEAQ. CDR3 length: 16 amino acids. V trimming: 5 bases; J trimming: 0 bases; junction bases outside the gene matches: 6. This clonotype was counted at least ten times. The sequence derives from a human donor who donated a stem cell graft to a child with Fanconi anemia. The sample was PBMCs, taken from the stem cell graft. The genes are TRBV7-6 and TRBJ2-2, with 7 bases fitting TRBD1. CDR3 region: CASSPRQGPNTGELFF. CDR3 coding DNA: TGTGCCAGCAGCCCTAGACAGGGACCGAACACCGGGGAGCTGTTTTTT.